This T cell receptor (beta chain) was captured by sequencing in a study of STAT3 mutations in large granular lymphocyte leukemia. Whole-study results and caveats: After therapy, about 35% of the 18 patients switched clonotypes, all new clones STAT3 wild type. Every T-cell large granular lymphocyte leukemia patient had at least one immunodominant TCR beta clonotype.

Some clones are missing from TCRdb's copy, which holds only in-frame ones; the method was immunoSEQ multiplex PCR. The sample has over 10,000 clones, 81% seen once. The CDR3 length is 14 residues. Germline assignment: CDR1 ENHRY and CDR2 SYGVKD. J gave up 2 bases and V 4 bases, and 2 bases lay outside the gene matches. A remark on this clone: Its matching antigen is unknown.

The V and J genes are TRBV10-3 and TRBJ2-7; TRBD1 aligns across 10 bases. This TCR was recovered from a man between 60 and 75 years old with T-cell large granular lymphocyte leukemia. Some clones in this sample may be carry-over from other donors' samples. What was sequenced was peripheral blood mononuclear cells. In DNA, the CDR3 is TGTGCCATCAGTGGGGACAGGGGCACCTACGAGCAGTACTTC. Its protein product is CAISGDRGTYEQYF.